This TCR beta chain is drawn from a study of cytomegalovirus exposure and HLA in healthy donors. Regarding the study as a whole: Roughly uniform depth of sequencing across donors was assumed in presence/absence analyses. In an earlier analysis, productive rearrangement rates for most beta V segments clustered near 87% or 30%. Analysis was carried out at a later point, and it linked a missense DCLRE1C variant to TCR beta V- and J-gene trimming.

A note on this clone: Its antigen is unknown.

The PCR made use of 60 Vbeta and 13 Jbeta primers. Under the authors' procedure: In a later analysis, the count reached 75 million to 90 million unique TCR beta chains, with approximately 11 million shared. Data came from immunoSEQ multiplex PCR; TCRdb stores just in-frame clones and leaves some out. V and J calls and clone size are as listed in that table; D and trimming were resolved from the DNA. There are around 190,000 clones in the sample; less than 80% occur only once, and 0.69% lies in the top ten. Trimming cost V 2 bases and J 4 bases; bases outside gene matches: 7. CDR1 and CDR2 from the germline V gene are MDHEN and SYDVKM. The CDR3 contains 16 residues.

This rearrangement joins TRBV28 to TRBJ2-1; 8 bases are a match to TRBD1. The clonotype was recovered from a woman aged 40 to 50 in good health and CMV-seronegative. What was sequenced was PBMCs. CDR3 in amino acids: CASSLGDRIRYNEQFF. CDR3 DNA: TGTGCCAGCAGTTTAGGGGACAGGATCCGATACAATGAGCAGTTCTTC.